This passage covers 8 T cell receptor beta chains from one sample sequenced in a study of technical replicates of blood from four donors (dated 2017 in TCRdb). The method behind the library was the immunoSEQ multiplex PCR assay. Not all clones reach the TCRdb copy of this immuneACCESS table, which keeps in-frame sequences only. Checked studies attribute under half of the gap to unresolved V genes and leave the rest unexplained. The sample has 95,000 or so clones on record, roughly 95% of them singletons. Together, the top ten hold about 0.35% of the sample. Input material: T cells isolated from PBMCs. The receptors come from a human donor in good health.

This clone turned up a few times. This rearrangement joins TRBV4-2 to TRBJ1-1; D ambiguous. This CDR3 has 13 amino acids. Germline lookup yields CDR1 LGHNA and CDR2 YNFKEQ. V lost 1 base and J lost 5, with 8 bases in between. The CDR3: CASSQGGRTEAFF. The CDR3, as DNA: TGTGCCAGCAGCCAAGGCGGGAGGACTGAAGCTTTCTTT.

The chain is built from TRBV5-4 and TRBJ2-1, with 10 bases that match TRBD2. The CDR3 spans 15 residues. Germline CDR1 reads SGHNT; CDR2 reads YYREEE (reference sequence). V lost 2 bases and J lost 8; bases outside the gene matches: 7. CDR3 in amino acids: CASSFFSGRGDEQFF. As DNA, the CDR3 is TGTGCCAGCAGCTTTTTCAGCGGGAGGGGGGATGAGCAGTTCTTC.

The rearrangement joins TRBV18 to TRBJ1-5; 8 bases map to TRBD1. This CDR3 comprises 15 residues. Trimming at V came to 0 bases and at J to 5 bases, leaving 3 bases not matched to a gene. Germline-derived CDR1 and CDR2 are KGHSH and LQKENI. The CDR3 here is CASSPPGQGHQPQHF. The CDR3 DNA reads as TGTGCCAGCTCACCACCCGGACAGGGTCATCAGCCCCAGCATTTT.

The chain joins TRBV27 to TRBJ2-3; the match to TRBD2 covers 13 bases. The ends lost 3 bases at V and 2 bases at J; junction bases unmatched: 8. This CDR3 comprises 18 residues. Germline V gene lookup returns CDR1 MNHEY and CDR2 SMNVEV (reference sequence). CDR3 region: CASSFEGLAGLYTDTQYF. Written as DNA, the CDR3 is TGTGCCAGCAGTTTTGAGGGACTAGCGGGACTTTACACAGATACGCAGTATTTT.

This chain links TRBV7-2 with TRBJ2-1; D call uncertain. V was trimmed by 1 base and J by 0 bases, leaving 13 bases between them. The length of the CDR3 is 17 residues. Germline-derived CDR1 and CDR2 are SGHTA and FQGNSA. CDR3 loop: CASSLVWSVASYNEQFF. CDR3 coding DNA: TGTGCCAGCAGCTTAGTATGGTCAGTTGCCTCCTACAATGAGCAGTTCTTC.

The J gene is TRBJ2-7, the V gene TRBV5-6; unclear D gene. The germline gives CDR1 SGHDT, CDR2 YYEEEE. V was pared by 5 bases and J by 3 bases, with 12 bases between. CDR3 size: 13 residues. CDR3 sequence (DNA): TGTGCCAGCAGTTGGGCTCTAAACTACGAGCAGTACTTC. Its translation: CASSWALNYEQYF. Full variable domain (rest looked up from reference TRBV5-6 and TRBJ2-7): DAGVTQSPTHLIKTRGQQVTLRCSPKSGHDTVSWYQQALGQGPQFIFQYYEEEERQRGNFPDRFSGHQFPNYSSELNVNALLLGDSALYLCASSWALNYEQYFGPGTRLTVT.

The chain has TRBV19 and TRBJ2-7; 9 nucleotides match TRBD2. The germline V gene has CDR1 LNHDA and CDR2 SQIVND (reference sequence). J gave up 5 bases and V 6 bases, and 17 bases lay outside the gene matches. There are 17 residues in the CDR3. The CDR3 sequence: CASRSPPISGRLNEQYF. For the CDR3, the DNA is TGTGCCAGTAGATCCCCTCCTATTAGCGGGAGATTGAACGAGCAGTACTTC.

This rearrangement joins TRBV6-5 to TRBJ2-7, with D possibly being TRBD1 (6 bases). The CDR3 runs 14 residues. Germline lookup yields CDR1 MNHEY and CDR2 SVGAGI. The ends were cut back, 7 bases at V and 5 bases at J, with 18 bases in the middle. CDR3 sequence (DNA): TGTGCCAGCACTAAAAACATACAGGGCGACGAGCAGTACTTC. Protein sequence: CASTKNIQGDEQYF.